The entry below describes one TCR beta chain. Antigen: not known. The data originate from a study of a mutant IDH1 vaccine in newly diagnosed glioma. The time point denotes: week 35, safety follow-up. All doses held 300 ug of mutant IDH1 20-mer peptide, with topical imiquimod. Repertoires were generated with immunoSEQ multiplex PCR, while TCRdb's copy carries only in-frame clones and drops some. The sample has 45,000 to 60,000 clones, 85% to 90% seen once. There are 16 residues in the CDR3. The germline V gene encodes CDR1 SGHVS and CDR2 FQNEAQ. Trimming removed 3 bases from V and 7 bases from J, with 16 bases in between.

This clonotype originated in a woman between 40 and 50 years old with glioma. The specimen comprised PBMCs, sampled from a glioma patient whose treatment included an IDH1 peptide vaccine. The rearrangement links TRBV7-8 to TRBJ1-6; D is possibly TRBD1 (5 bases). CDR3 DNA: TGTGCCAGCAGCTTTTTCGTGGGACTGACGAATTCACCCCTCCACTTT. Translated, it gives CASSFFVGLTNSPLHF.